The 10 T cell receptor beta chains below were found in one sample sequenced in a study of blood T cell repertoires in COVID-19 (dated by TCRdb to 2020 to 2021). The library was made by the immunoSEQ multiplex PCR assay. Imported from immuneACCESS, the table was reduced by TCRdb to in-frame sequences with V and J called. These copies leave out some clones; in studies compared against another copy, an unresolved V gene accounts for under half, and the cause of the remainder is not known. The sample contains 250,000 to 300,000 clones, more than 70% of them found a single time. Together, the top ten hold over 2% of the sample. Material: PBMCs or T cells enriched from blood (not recorded which). Receptor source: a woman in her fifties or sixties in a cohort exposed to, infected with or recovered from COVID-19 (not recorded which).

The table lists this clone with a count of one. The chain employs TRBV14 and TRBJ2-5; the match to TRBD2 covers 7 bases. The V gene's germline CDR1 is SGHDN and CDR2 FVKESK. This CDR3 contains 16 residues. V was pared by 0 bases and J by 5 bases, with 9 bases of the junction left unmatched. CDR3 sequence reads: CASSQDPGGLSETQYF. The CDR3 DNA sequence: TGTGCCAGCAGCCAAGATCCGGGGGGACTCAGCGAGACCCAGTACTTC.

This chain connects TRBV19 to TRBJ1-2, with TRBD1 matching over 7 bases. After removal of 8 bases from V and 3 bases from J, the junction contained 9 bases not matched to a gene. Germline CDR1 is LNHDA and CDR2 is SQIVND (reference sequence). The CDR3 has 14 amino acids. CDR3 amino acids: CASDTGANYYGYTF. The DNA of the CDR3 is TGTGCCAGTGATACAGGGGCAAATTACTATGGCTACACCTTC.

V is TRBV7-2 and J is TRBJ2-3; D possibly corresponds to TRBD2 (6 bases). Germline V lookup: CDR1 SGHTA, CDR2 FQGNSA. The CDR3 is 14 amino acids. V shed 2 bases and J shed 4 bases, with 10 bases lying between them. In nucleotides, the CDR3 is TGTGCCAGCAGCTTACGTCGGGGGTCAGATACGCAGTATTTT. Amino acids: CASSLRRGSDTQYF.

This chain joins TRBV19 and TRBJ1-5; 9 bases match TRBD1. The CDR3 covers 13 residues. Germline-derived CDR1 and CDR2 are LNHDA and SQIVND (reference sequence). Trimming at V came to 5 bases and at J to 7 bases, leaving 3 bases not matched to a gene. The chain's CDR3 is CASSWDRDQPQHF. CDR3 bases: TGTGCCAGTAGTTGGGACAGGGACCAGCCCCAGCATTTT.

The chain uses TRBV5-1 and TRBJ2-2; 7 bases match TRBD1. CDR3 length: 15 residues. Per the germline V gene, CDR1 is SGHRS and CDR2 is YFSETQ. V shed 3 bases, J shed 5 bases, and the junction held 7 bases outside the gene matches. The CDR3 reads CASSSNRGSTGELFF. CDR3 nucleotides: TGCGCCAGCAGCTCTAACAGGGGAAGTACCGGGGAGCTGTTTTTT. The full variable domain, rest sourced from reference TRBV5-1 and TRBJ2-2, is KAGVTQTPRYLIKTRGQQVTLSCSPISGHRSVSWYQQTPGQGLQFLFEYFSETQRNKGNFPGRFSGRQFSNSRSEMNVSTLELGDSALYLCASSSNRGSTGELFFGEGSRLTVL.

V gene TRBV4-1 combines with J gene TRBJ2-1; 15 nucleotides line up with TRBD2. The J segment lost 6 bases and the V segment lost 2 bases, leaving 8 bases of the junction unmatched. Germline V lookup: CDR1 MGHRA, CDR2 YSYEKL. The CDR3 contains 18 residues. The CDR3 nucleotides are TGCGCCAGCAGCCAATTCGGACTAGCGGGAGGGCCGAGCAATGAGCAGTTCTTC. Protein sequence: CASSQFGLAGGPSNEQFF.

This sequence joins TRBV28 and TRBJ2-3, with 11 bases fitting TRBD2. CDR1 and CDR2 from the germline V gene are MDHEN and SYDVKM. J gave up 14 bases and V 4 bases, and 5 bases lay outside the gene matches. The CDR3 runs to 12 residues. The CDR3 protein is CASSYSGRAPYF. The DNA for the CDR3 is TGTGCCAGCAGTTATAGCGGGAGGGCCCCGTATTTT. The full variable domain, rest sourced from reference TRBV28 and TRBJ2-3, is DVKVTQSSRYLVKRTGEKVFLECVQDMDHENMFWYRQDPGLGLRLIYFSYDVKMKEKGDIPEGYSVSREKKERFSLILESASTNQTSMYLCASSYSGRAPYFGPGTRLTVL.

The chain joins TRBV5-5 to TRBJ1-1; no reliable D call. V was clipped by 1 base and J by 4 bases, with 11 bases between them. In germline, CDR1 is SGHKS, CDR2 YYEKEE (reference sequence). The CDR3 covers 14 residues. DNA of the CDR3: TGTGCCAGCAGCTTGCTTCAGGTGACCACTGAAGCTTTCTTT. Its translation: CASSLLQVTTEAFF.

This clone occurred once. This sequence joins TRBV6-5 and TRBJ2-7; 7 bases map to TRBD2. This CDR3 region has 15 residues. Trimming removed 6 bases from V and 1 base from J; junction bases left unmatched: 9. CDR1 MNHEY and CDR2 SVGAGI come from the germline V gene. The chain's CDR3 is CASRLQTSPSYEQYF. CDR3 coding DNA: TGTGCCAGCAGGCTACAGACTAGCCCGTCCTACGAGCAGTACTTC.

The V gene is TRBV19, the J gene TRBJ2-2; weak D call: TRBD1 (6 bases). Per the germline V gene, CDR1 is LNHDA and CDR2 is SQIVND (reference sequence). Between the trimmed V and J ends, which lost 3 bases and 2 bases, there was a span of 10 bases. The CDR3 is 15 amino acids. The CDR3 here is CASSMVGGNTGELFF. For the CDR3, the DNA is TGTGCCAGTAGTATGGTAGGGGGTAACACCGGGGAGCTGTTTTTT.